A selection of T cell receptor beta chains follows, all from one sample in a study of blood T cell repertoires in COVID-19. Sequenced by immunoSEQ multiplex PCR; TCRdb stores in-frame clones only, minus some. Of about 73,000 clones in the sample, about 91% were seen once. The sample was peripheral blood. The receptors were gathered from a man aged 80 or over with acute or convalescent COVID-19. CDR3s include the opening cysteine and the closing phenylalanine or tryptophan. A D gene is named only where the DNA matches it firmly. Only some rows state a clone size, as once, few, many or a class for expanded clones.

D gene,clone size,J gene,V gene,CDR3 DNA,CDR3 protein
-,-,TRBJ1-2,TRBV10-3,TGTGCCATCAGCGGGAACTATTGGTATGGCTACACCTTC,CAISGNYWYGYTF
TRBD1,-,TRBJ2-1,TRBV18,TGTGCCAGCTCACTCACGGATTCCGGGACAGGGATCAATGAGCAGTTCTTC,CASSLTDSGTGINEQFF
-,-,TRBJ2-7,TRBV2,TGTGCCAGCAGAGCGAGCGTGCAGTACTTC,CASRASVQYF
-,-,TRBJ2-3,TRBV21-1,TGTGCCAGCCCCTCCCACTACACAGATACGCAGTATTTT,CASPSHYTDTQYF
-,-,TRBJ1-4,TRBV10-3,TGTGCCAGCTGGACGGGGGAGCTGGGTGAAAAACTGTTTTTT,CASWTGELGEKLFF
-,-,TRBJ1-1,TRBV3-1/TRBV3-2,TGTGCCAGCAGCCAAGCGGCAGGGTCGGCCACTGAAGCTTTCTTT,CASSQAAGSATEAFF
-,-,TRBJ1-2,TRBV5-5,TGTGCCAGCGGACCCGGGACTCAGGGTGGCTACACCTTC,CASGPGTQGGYTF
TRBD1,-,TRBJ1-2,TRBV3-1/TRBV3-2,TGTGCCAGCAGCACCACAGGGGTCCCCCTCTATGGCTACACCTTC,CASSTTGVPLYGYTF
-,-,TRBJ1-5,TRBV12-3/TRBV12-4,TGTGCCTCGGGAGGATTTGGCAATCAGCCCCAGCATTTT,CASGGFGNQPQHF
-,once,TRBJ1-5,TRBV4-1,TGCGCCAGCAGCCAAGAAGGGCAGGGTGGGTGGCCCCAGCATTTT,CASSQEGQGGWPQHF
TRBD1,-,TRBJ2-2,TRBV5-5,TGTGCCAGCAGCATAGAGGGGGCAGAAACCGGGGAGCTGTTTTTT,CASSIEGAETGELFF
-,-,TRBJ2-7,TRBV3-1/TRBV3-2,TGTGCCAGCAGCCAAGCTCGCGACGGGAAGCAGTACTTC,CASSQARDGKQYF
-,-,TRBJ2-5,TRBV21-1,TGTGCCAGCAGCAAAGCAAGGGGCAGGGGGCGTGAAGAGACCCAGTACTTC,CASSKARGRGREETQYF
-,-,TRBJ1-1,TRBV6-5,TGTGCCAGCAAGACAGGACTTAACACTGAAGCTTTCTTT,CASKTGLNTEAFF
-,-,TRBJ2-3,TRBV7-2,TGTGCCAGCAGCTTTGAGGAGGCAGATACGCAGTATTTT,CASSFEEADTQYF
-,-,TRBJ1-1,TRBV7-9,TGTGCCAGCAGCCCCGGGGGAGGGTACACTGAAGCTTTCTTT,CASSPGGGYTEAFF
TRBD2,-,TRBJ2-7,TRBV27,TGTGCCAGCAGTTCCACCCTGGGGGGGGGACAGCAGTACTTC,CASSSTLGGGQQYF
TRBD1,-,TRBJ1-1,TRBV15,TGTGCCACCAGCTCATCGCATTCCGGGACAGGGAGGCCCACGGAAGCTTTCTTT,CATSSSHSGTGRPTEAFF
TRBD1,-,TRBJ2-2,TRBV7-8,TGTGCCAGCAGCTTTGGAAACAGGGGGCTGAACGGGGAGCTGTTTTTT,CASSFGNRGLNGELFF
-,-,TRBJ1-5,TRBV5-6,TGTGCCAGCAGCTTGGCCGGGGGGACACAAAGCAATCAGCCCCAGCATTTT,CASSLAGGTQSNQPQHF
-,-,TRBJ1-4,TRBV4-1,TGCGCCAGCAGCTACCAGGGTACTAATGAAAAACTGTTTTTT,CASSYQGTNEKLFF
-,-,TRBJ1-1,TRBV9,TGTGCCAGCAGCCAAGACAGACTTGAAGCTTTCTTT,CASSQDRLEAFF
TRBD1,few,TRBJ2-7,TRBV10-3,TGTGCCATCAGTGAGGGATATTTTTTTGAGGACAGGGTCTACGAGCAGTACTTC,CAISEGYFFEDRVYEQYF
TRBD2,once,TRBJ2-5,TRBV19,TGTGCCAGTAGTATTTGGACTAGCGGGGCGGAGACCCAGTACTTC,CASSIWTSGAETQYF
-,-,TRBJ1-1,TRBV27,TGTGCCAGCAGTTTGGAGGGGAACACTGAAGCTTTCTTT,CASSLEGNTEAFF
-,-,TRBJ1-2,TRBV10-3,TGTGCCATCAGTGGGAGGGCTGGCTATGGCTACACCTTC,CAISGRAGYGYTF
TRBD1,-,TRBJ1-2,TRBV5-8,TGTGCCAGCAGCCCCGAGGGGGCGAGAGGCTACACCTTC,CASSPEGARGYTF
-,-,TRBJ1-1,TRBV2,TGTGCCAGCAGTGAGGCAGGCGGGGGCACTGAAGCTTTCTTT,CASSEAGGGTEAFF
TRBD1,-,TRBJ2-7,TRBV5-1,TGCGCCAGCCGGACGGGGCAGGGGGCGGAAGAGCAGTACTTC,CASRTGQGAEEQYF
-,-,TRBJ2-5,TRBV2,TGTGCCAGCAGTGATCCGGGCCGGCGGGGGACCCAGTACTTC,CASSDPGRRGTQYF